Listed below are T cell receptor beta chains from one sample, sequenced in a study of PD-L1 blockade in urothelial cancer. Here immunoSEQ multiplex PCR was the method, and the copy in TCRdb shows in-frame clones only, minus some. The data show over 70,000 clones, 75% to 90% seen once. The source material was PBMCs, sampled around atezolizumab (anti-PD-L1) treatment. The receptors stem from a man between 65 and 85 years old with urothelial cancer. Each CDR3 is given with its conserved first and last residue. Each record gives: D gene, V gene, clone size, J gene, CDR3 protein, CDR3 DNA. The D gene is left open where the match is weak. Rows give clone size only sometimes, using once, few, many, or a class for an expanded clone.

D: TRBD2
V: TRBV9
size: NA
J: TRBJ2-3
CDR3: CASSNSGGATDTQYF
DNA: TGTGCCAGCAGCAATAGCGGGGGGGCCACAGATACGCAGTATTTT

D: TRBD1
V: TRBV4-2
size: few
J: TRBJ2-1
CDR3: CASSWTGGNEQFF
DNA: TGTGCCAGCAGTTGGACAGGGGGAAATGAGCAGTTCTTC

D: TRBD1
V: TRBV19
size: NA
J: TRBJ1-2
CDR3: CASISIGAGQGYGYTF
DNA: TGTGCCAGTATTTCCATCGGGGCGGGACAGGGCTATGGCTACACCTTC

D: TRBD1
V: TRBV27
size: NA
J: TRBJ1-1
CDR3: CASSLRQGSNTEAFF
DNA: TGTGCCAGCAGTTTGAGACAGGGGTCCAACACTGAAGCTTTCTTT

D: TRBD1
V: TRBV7-6
size: NA
J: TRBJ2-2
CDR3: CASSLAGQGDFRELFF
DNA: TGTGCCAGCAGCTTAGCGGGACAGGGAGACTTTCGGGAGCTGTTTTTT

D: TRBD2
V: TRBV19
size: NA
J: TRBJ2-4
CDR3: CASSRDVSRASGENIQYF
DNA: TGTGCCAGTAGCCGGGACGTCTCTCGTGCTAGCGGGGAAAACATTCAGTACTTC

D: NA
V: TRBV27
size: NA
J: TRBJ2-3
CDR3: CASSRRGVGTDTQYF
DNA: TGTGCCAGCAGCCGCAGGGGTGTCGGCACAGATACGCAGTATTTT

D: TRBD2
V: TRBV2
size: NA
J: TRBJ2-2
CDR3: CASSEWERGAVGELFF
DNA: TGTGCCAGCAGTGAATGGGAGCGGGGGGCGGTCGGGGAGCTGTTTTTT

D: TRBD1
V: TRBV18
size: NA
J: TRBJ2-1
CDR3: CASSPQTGQGSNEQFF
DNA: TGTGCCAGCTCACCACAAACGGGACAGGGAAGCAATGAGCAGTTCTTC

D: NA
V: TRBV2
size: NA
J: TRBJ1-2
CDR3: CASSEEGSLPGYTF
DNA: TGTGCCAGCAGCGAGGAGGGGTCCCTACCTGGCTACACCTTC

D: NA
V: TRBV9
size: NA
J: TRBJ1-2
CDR3: CASSADIFPGGDYGYTF
DNA: TGTGCCAGCAGCGCGGACATCTTTCCGGGGGGCGACTATGGCTACACCTTC

D: NA
V: TRBV7-2
size: NA
J: TRBJ2-5
CDR3: CASSLSGQETQYF
DNA: TGTGCCAGCAGCTTATCCGGCCAAGAGACCCAGTACTTC

D: TRBD1
V: TRBV7-3
size: NA
J: TRBJ2-2
CDR3: CASRLGTATGELFF
DNA: TGTGCCAGCAGGCTAGGGACAGCCACCGGGGAGCTGTTTTTT

D: TRBD2
V: TRBV7-2
size: few
J: TRBJ2-7
CDR3: CASRPAPAGGYEQYF
DNA: TGTGCCAGCAGGCCCGCCCCCGCGGGAGGCTACGAGCAGTACTTC

D: TRBD2
V: TRBV13
size: NA
J: TRBJ2-7
CDR3: CASTKAGGSYEQYF
DNA: TGTGCCAGCACCAAAGCGGGGGGCTCATACGAGCAGTACTTC

D: TRBD1
V: TRBV5-6
size: NA
J: TRBJ1-5
CDR3: CASSGRQGLSNQPQHF
DNA: TGTGCCAGCAGCGGTCGACAGGGGCTTAGCAATCAGCCCCAGCATTTT

D: NA
V: TRBV7-9
size: NA
J: TRBJ2-3
CDR3: CASIRGGREGQDTQYF
DNA: TGTGCCAGCATCAGGGGGGGACGGGAGGGCCAGGATACGCAGTATTTT

D: TRBD1
V: TRBV19
size: NA
J: TRBJ2-1
CDR3: CASSPGDRAGYNEQFF
DNA: TGTGCCAGTAGTCCCGGAGACAGGGCGGGCTACAATGAGCAGTTCTTC

D: TRBD1
V: TRBV27
size: NA
J: TRBJ1-2
CDR3: CASSLDRVGYTF
DNA: TGTGCCAGCAGTTTAGACAGGGTTGGCTACACCTTC

D: NA
V: TRBV20-1
size: few
J: TRBJ2-1
CDR3: CSARPQGGEFF
DNA: TGCAGTGCTAGACCACAGGGTGGGGAGTTCTTC

D: NA
V: TRBV2
size: few
J: TRBJ1-5
CDR3: CASSPLDSTNQPQHF
DNA: TGTGCCAGCAGTCCCCTGGACAGTACCAATCAGCCCCAGCATTTT

D: NA
V: TRBV11-2
size: NA
J: TRBJ2-7
CDR3: CASSPLGQGYEQYF
DNA: TGTGCCAGCAGCCCACTCGGTCAGGGGTACGAGCAGTACTTC

D: NA
V: TRBV6-5
size: once
J: TRBJ2-7
CDR3: CASSLNYRLAYEQYF
DNA: TGTGCCAGCAGCCTTAATTACAGGTTGGCCTACGAGCAGTACTTC

D: NA
V: TRBV9
size: NA
J: TRBJ1-1
CDR3: CASSVGQEGTEAFF
DNA: TGTGCCAGCAGCGTAGGGCAGGAGGGGACTGAAGCTTTCTTT

D: TRBD1
V: TRBV6-1
size: NA
J: TRBJ2-7
CDR3: CASSEAGTGGSYEQYF
DNA: TGTGCCAGCAGTGAAGCCGGGACAGGGGGCTCCTACGAGCAGTACTTC

D: TRBD2
V: TRBV7-2
size: few
J: TRBJ2-7
CDR3: CASSPRLAGVGREQYF
DNA: TGTGCCAGCAGCCCTCGACTAGCGGGAGTAGGGAGGGAGCAGTACTTC

D: TRBD2
V: TRBV5-1
size: NA
J: TRBJ2-5
CDR3: CASSRTLAGGQETQYF
DNA: TGCGCCAGCAGCAGAACTTTAGCGGGGGGCCAAGAGACCCAGTACTTC

D: NA
V: TRBV9
size: NA
J: TRBJ1-5
CDR3: CASSPGPSGEQPQHF
DNA: TGTGCCAGCAGCCCTGGGCCCTCGGGGGAGCAGCCCCAGCATTTT

D: NA
V: TRBV5-4
size: NA
J: TRBJ1-1
CDR3: CASSWMGAALNTEAFF
DNA: TGTGCCAGCAGCTGGATGGGGGCCGCACTGAACACTGAAGCTTTCTTT

D: NA
V: TRBV27
size: NA
J: TRBJ2-1
CDR3: CASSLQGPGVSYNEQFF
DNA: TGTGCCAGCAGCCTCCAGGGCCCAGGGGTTTCCTACAATGAGCAGTTCTTC

D: TRBD1
V: TRBV19
size: once
J: TRBJ1-6
CDR3: CASSRTGDDSPLHF
DNA: TGTGCCAGTAGTAGGACAGGGGATGATTCACCCCTCCACTTT

D: TRBD2
V: TRBV5-4
size: NA
J: TRBJ2-5
CDR3: CASSPTTSGLQETQYF
DNA: TGTGCCAGCAGCCCTACGACTAGCGGTCTCCAAGAGACCCAGTACTTC

D: TRBD2
V: TRBV27
size: NA
J: TRBJ2-1
CDR3: CASSLSGAGGPGVGEQFF
DNA: TGTGCCAGCAGTTTATCGGGGGCGGGAGGGCCGGGTGTTGGGGAGCAGTTCTTC

D: TRBD2
V: TRBV5-1
size: NA
J: TRBJ2-3
CDR3: CASSFQREDADTQYF
DNA: TGCGCCAGCAGCTTTCAGCGGGAGGACGCAGATACGCAGTATTTT

D: NA
V: TRBV12-5
size: NA
J: TRBJ1-1
CDR3: CASGLTGRTEAFF
DNA: TGTGCTAGTGGTTTGACAGGGCGGACTGAAGCTTTCTTT

D: TRBD2
V: TRBV29-1
size: NA
J: TRBJ2-1
CDR3: CSVVLAGFNEQFF
DNA: TGCAGCGTTGTTCTAGCGGGTTTCAATGAGCAGTTCTTC

D: TRBD2
V: TRBV18
size: NA
J: TRBJ2-1
CDR3: CASSPISSGRDHNEQFF
DNA: TGTGCCAGCTCACCAATTTCTAGCGGGAGGGATCACAATGAGCAGTTCTTC

D: NA
V: TRBV10-2
size: NA
J: TRBJ1-6
CDR3: CASSELRGGNSPLHF
DNA: TGCGCCAGCAGTGAGTTGAGGGGGGGCAATTCACCCCTCCACTTT

D: TRBD1
V: TRBV10-3
size: NA
J: TRBJ1-4
CDR3: CAISRLQGAGEKLFF
DNA: TGTGCCATCAGTAGACTACAGGGGGCTGGTGAAAAACTGTTTTTT

D: TRBD2
V: TRBV7-2
size: NA
J: TRBJ2-5
CDR3: CASSLGLAGVETQYF
DNA: TGTGCCAGCAGCCTAGGGCTAGCGGGAGTAGAGACCCAGTACTTC

D: TRBD1
V: TRBV5-5
size: NA
J: TRBJ2-7
CDR3: CASSPDRGFQYF
DNA: TGTGCCAGCAGCCCCGACAGGGGCTTTCAGTACTTC

D: NA
V: TRBV7-8
size: once
J: TRBJ2-7
CDR3: CASSLRVAYEQYF
DNA: TGTGCCAGCAGCTTACGGGTAGCCTACGAGCAGTACTTC

D: TRBD1
V: TRBV19
size: NA
J: TRBJ1-2
CDR3: CASSPYRGLSYGYTF
DNA: TGTGCCAGTAGTCCTTACAGGGGGTTGAGCTATGGCTACACCTTC

D: TRBD2
V: TRBV18
size: NA
J: TRBJ2-3
CDR3: CASSPTIAGGSTDTQYF
DNA: TGTGCCAGCTCACCAACTATAGCGGGGGGGAGCACAGATACGCAGTATTTT

D: NA
V: TRBV6-5
size: NA
J: TRBJ2-6
CDR3: CASSYAGISGANVLTF
DNA: TGTGCCAGCAGTTACGCAGGGATCTCTGGGGCCAACGTCCTGACTTTC

D: TRBD2
V: TRBV19
size: NA
J: TRBJ2-2
CDR3: CASTPSLAVLLNTGELFF
DNA: TGTGCCAGTACCCCGTCGCTAGCGGTTTTATTAAACACCGGGGAGCTGTTTTTT

D: NA
V: TRBV5-1
size: NA
J: TRBJ2-5
CDR3: CASSLDDPGKTQYF
DNA: TGCGCCAGCAGCTTGGACGACCCGGGGAAGACCCAGTACTTC

D: NA
V: TRBV13
size: NA
J: TRBJ1-2
CDR3: CASSLGEDGANYGYTF
DNA: TGTGCCAGCAGTTTAGGGGAGGATGGAGCTAACTATGGCTACACCTTC

D: TRBD1
V: TRBV11-3
size: NA
J: TRBJ2-5
CDR3: CASSTLTGHQETQYF
DNA: TGTGCCAGCAGCACTCTGACAGGGCATCAAGAGACCCAGTACTTC

D: TRBD2
V: TRBV9
size: NA
J: TRBJ2-3
CDR3: CASSVDDSGGPDDTQYF
DNA: TGTGCCAGCAGCGTAGATGATAGCGGGGGCCCGGACGATACGCAGTATTTT

D: TRBD1
V: TRBV6-5
size: NA
J: TRBJ1-5
CDR3: CASGQGLNQPQHF
DNA: TGTGCCAGCGGACAGGGGCTAAATCAGCCCCAGCATTTT

D: TRBD1
V: TRBV30
size: NA
J: TRBJ1-1
CDR3: CAWSVIPTGQGTEAFF
DNA: TGTGCCTGGAGTGTTATACCGACAGGGCAGGGGACTGAAGCTTTCTTT

D: TRBD1
V: TRBV19
size: NA
J: TRBJ1-2
CDR3: CASSPIDRASHQGYTF
DNA: TGTGCCAGTAGCCCGATCGACAGGGCTTCCCACCAGGGCTACACCTTC

D: TRBD1
V: TRBV6-1
size: NA
J: TRBJ1-4
CDR3: CASRDTGGSNEKLFF
DNA: TGTGCCAGCAGGGACACAGGGGGCTCTAATGAAAAACTGTTTTTT

D: NA
V: TRBV19
size: once
J: TRBJ2-3
CDR3: CASTLQGALTDTQYF
DNA: TGTGCCAGTACTCTACAGGGCGCTTTAACAGATACGCAGTATTTT